These T cell receptor beta chains were read from a single sample in a study of Ad26.COV2.S vaccination and SARS-CoV-2 variants. Profiled with immunoSEQ multiplex PCR; TCRdb holds only in-frame clones, not every one. The table lists fewer than 500,000 clones, 85% to 90% of them singletons. The sample was peripheral blood, taken in a trial of Ad26.COV2.S vaccine versus placebo. The receptors shown here come from a person between 18 and 65 years old who received the Ad26.COV2.S COVID-19 vaccine or a placebo. CDR3s include the opening cysteine and the closing phenylalanine or tryptophan. Fields, in order: V gene, J gene, CDR3 protein.

TRBV28	TRBJ1-1	CASSLQSTEAFF
TRBV13	TRBJ1-4	CASSLFARGLNEKLFF
TRBV27	TRBJ1-5	CASSPRDRGYQPQHF
TRBV25-1	TRBJ2-1	CASRTSRGGSYNEQFF
TRBV7-9	TRBJ1-5	CASSLGLGTFNQPQHF
TRBV18	TRBJ2-4	CASSPRLAENIQYF
TRBV28	TRBJ2-5	CASRAPGQGETQYF
TRBV20-1	TRBJ1-5	CSASGWGAQWGERGYQPQHF
TRBV7-2	TRBJ2-3	CASSLEPAGGSDTQYF
TRBV25-1	TRBJ2-1	CASSTRGVLAYNEQFF
TRBV7-9	TRBJ1-1	CASSLWRNGGRTEAFF
TRBV7-9	TRBJ2-3	CASSLRGPPDTQYF
TRBV19	TRBJ1-2	CASSIAPYPSLPYGYTF
TRBV7-6	TRBJ1-1	CASSLEGGEAFF
TRBV18	TRBJ2-5	CASSPGTGDEETQYF
TRBV9	TRBJ2-4	CASSVQPGLAGEVDIQYF
TRBV7-2	TRBJ2-6	CASSAQRASGANVLTF
TRBV6-5	TRBJ2-7	CASSLTRKGYEQYF
TRBV7-6	TRBJ2-2	CASSSGLRGTGELFF
TRBV19	TRBJ1-2	CASSITSSGLDNYGYTF
TRBV15	TRBJ1-1	CATSRNQGEAFF
TRBV11-2	TRBJ2-1	CASSLSGASMNEQFF
TRBV5-1	TRBJ2-3	CASSLVTSGATDTQYF
TRBV5-6	TRBJ1-2	CASSLGGWGYTF
TRBV27	TRBJ2-7	CASSTTGNPYEQYF
TRBV11-1	TRBJ2-1	CASSSQANIHYNEQFF
TRBV5-1	TRBJ1-2	CASSPGTGRVGGYTF
TRBV9	TRBJ2-3	CASSGIAAPDTQYF
TRBV9	TRBJ1-3	CASSPQTGPSGNTIYF
TRBV15	TRBJ2-7	CATSREEFAYEQYF